This T cell receptor beta chain was captured by sequencing in a study of blood T cells in healthy people across ages. Findings and limits, study-wide: Investigators treated diversity estimates from one million T cells as underestimates. Older age coincided with a roughly linear decline in TCR beta diversity per million T cells. Versus aged donors, long-lived donors had higher diversity and more naive CD4+ cells.

Next came a second PCR, run for about 6 to 12 cycles, which used a sample-barcoded 5' primer along with a J-beta primer mix. TCRdb redid the calling of the 5' RACE reads with MiXCR, one entry per CDR3 protein. The sample has 1.5 million to 2 million distinct CDR3 sequences; just under 50% are singletons. Only a few counts were recorded for this clonotype. Its antigen is as yet unknown. With 0 bases clipped from V and 2 bases from J, the junction kept 8 bases outside the gene matches. Per the germline V gene, CDR1 is SGHRS and CDR2 is YFSETQ. The CDR3 length is 18 residues. The sample was blood. The V and J genes are TRBV5-1 and TRBJ2-3, with 11 bases that match TRBD2. The clonotype was recovered from a woman in her thirties or forties in good health. Here the CDR3 reads CASSLVTLAGGLTDTQYF. The CDR3 nucleotides are TGCGCCAGCAGCTTGGTCACGCTAGCGGGGGGACTCACAGATACGCAGTATTTT.